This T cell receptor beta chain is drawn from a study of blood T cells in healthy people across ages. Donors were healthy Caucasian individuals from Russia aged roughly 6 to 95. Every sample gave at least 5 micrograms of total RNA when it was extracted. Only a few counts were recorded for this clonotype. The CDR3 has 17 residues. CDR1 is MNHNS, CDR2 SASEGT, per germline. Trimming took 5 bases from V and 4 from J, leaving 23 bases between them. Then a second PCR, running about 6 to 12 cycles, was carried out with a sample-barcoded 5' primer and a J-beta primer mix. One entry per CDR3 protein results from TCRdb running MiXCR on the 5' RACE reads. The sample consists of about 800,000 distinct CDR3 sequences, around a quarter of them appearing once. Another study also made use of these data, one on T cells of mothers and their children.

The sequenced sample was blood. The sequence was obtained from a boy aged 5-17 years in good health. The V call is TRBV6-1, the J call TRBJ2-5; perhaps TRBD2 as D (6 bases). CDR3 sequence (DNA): TGTGCCAGCAGTCTCATCGGGACTGAAGGGACGGGAGAGACCCAGTACTTC. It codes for CASSLIGTEGTGETQYF.